This T cell receptor (beta chain) was documented in a study of blood T cell repertoires in COVID-19. Study-level background: Collection of acute and convalescent COVID-19 samples took place in the United States, Italy and Spain. T cells, B-cell-depleted T cells, or PBMCs provided the cDNA or gDNA that served as material.

Authors' data handling: By means of reference gene primer amplification, nucleated cell counts were estimated. Sequenced by immunoSEQ multiplex PCR; TCRdb stores in-frame clones only, minus some. Clonal size and the V and J genes are those of that table, whereas D and trimming came from the DNA. The table records over 40,000 clones, 90% of them present only once. This clone was found once. The source material was peripheral blood. The receptor was isolated from a woman aged 80 or over with acute or convalescent COVID-19.

The CDR3 is CASSQDRAAGDGSDTQYF. CDR3 in DNA: TGTGCCAGCAGCCAAGATCGGGCGGCGGGAGATGGCTCAGATACGCAGTATTTT. The V and J genes are TRBV4-2 and TRBJ2-3; 7 nucleotides align to TRBD2. The germline V gene has CDR1 LGHNA and CDR2 YNFKEQ. With V trimmed by 0 bases and J by 4 bases, 13 bases remained unmatched. There are 18 residues in the CDR3.